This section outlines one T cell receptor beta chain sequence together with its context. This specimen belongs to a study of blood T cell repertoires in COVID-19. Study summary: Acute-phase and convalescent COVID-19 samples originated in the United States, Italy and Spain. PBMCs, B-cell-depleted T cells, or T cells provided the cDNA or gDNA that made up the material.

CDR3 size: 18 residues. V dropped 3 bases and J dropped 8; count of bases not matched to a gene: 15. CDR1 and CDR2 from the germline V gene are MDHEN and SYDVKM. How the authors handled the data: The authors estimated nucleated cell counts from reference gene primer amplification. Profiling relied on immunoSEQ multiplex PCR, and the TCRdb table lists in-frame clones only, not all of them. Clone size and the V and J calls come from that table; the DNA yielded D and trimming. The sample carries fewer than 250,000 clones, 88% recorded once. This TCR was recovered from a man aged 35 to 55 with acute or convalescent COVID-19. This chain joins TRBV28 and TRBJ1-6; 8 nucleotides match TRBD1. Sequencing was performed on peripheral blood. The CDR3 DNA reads TGTGCCAGCAGTTTCCGTTATCTTGACAGGGGCGGGTATTCACCCCTCCACTTT. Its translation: CASSFRYLDRGGYSPLHF. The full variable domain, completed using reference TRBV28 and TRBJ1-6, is DVKVTQSSRYLVKRTGEKVFLECVQDMDHENMFWYRQDPGLGLRLIYFSYDVKMKEKGDIPEGYSVSREKKERFSLILESASTNQTSMYLCASSFRYLDRGGYSPLHFGNGTRLTVT.